This T cell receptor beta chain stems from a study of monozygotic twins with inflammatory bowel disease. About this clonotype itself: What it binds is unknown.

TCRdb derives one entry per CDR3 protein from the 5' RACE reads, leaving out DNA. The repertoire shows 440,000 or so distinct CDR3 sequences; the top ten hold under 3%. Findings and limits, study-wide: Nothing supported a single strong signal or clonotype that was associated with IBD.

The sequencing sample was made of blood. This clonotype was sampled from a human donor with ulcerative colitis or Crohn's disease, or a healthy co-twin of an affected twin (not recorded which).

CDR3 sequence reads: CATRGGPHSGNTIYF. The chain links TRBV2 to TRBJ1-3; TCRdb's D call of TRBD1 is untestable without DNA. The CDR3 covers 15 residues. The germline V gene encodes CDR1 SNHLY and CDR2 FYNNEI.